These 9 T cell receptor beta chains were sequenced from one sample in a study of cytomegalovirus exposure and HLA in healthy donors. Profiled with immunoSEQ multiplex PCR; TCRdb holds only in-frame clones, not every one. Of 150,000 to 250,000 clones in the sample, around 83% are singletons; the top ten hold 10% to 15%. Sequencing was performed on PBMCs. Source of these receptors: a woman aged 30 to 39 in good health and CMV-seropositive.

Points on this clone: At one end, the junction sequence differs from germline, possibly due to a read error. The chain carries TRBV11-3 and TRBJ1-2; a possible D gene is TRBD1 (6 bases). This CDR3 contains 8 residues. Germline V CDR1 and CDR2: SGHNT, YENEEA. The CDR3 loop is CARRTDFF. CDR3 in DNA: TGTGCCAGACGGACAGATTTTTTC.

The rearrangement joins TRBV2 to TRBJ1-2; 10 nucleotides match TRBD1. The V and J ends lost 3 bases and 8 bases, in that order; junction bases with no gene match: 6. The CDR3 is 14 residues long. In germline, CDR1 is SNHLY, CDR2 FYNNEI. This CDR3 reads CASSETGGIEGYTF. The CDR3 region has the DNA TGTGCCAGCAGTGAGACAGGGGGCATCGAGGGCTACACCTTC.

The chain links TRBV14 to TRBJ1-2; unclear D gene. Germline V gene data show CDR1 as SGHDN and CDR2 as FVKESK. V lost 0 bases and J lost 1, with 6 bases in between. This CDR3 is 14 amino acids long. The CDR3 region is CASSQESVNYGYTF. Written as DNA, the CDR3 is TGTGCCAGCAGCCAAGAATCGGTTAACTATGGCTACACCTTC.

The rearrangement uses TRBV15 and TRBJ2-5, with D tentatively TRBD1 (5 bases). Germline V CDR1 and CDR2: LNHNV, YYDKDF (reference sequence). With 0 bases removed from V and 2 bases from J, the gap between germline ends came to 13 bases. The CDR3 is 16 residues long. In DNA, the CDR3 is TGTGCCACCAGCAGAGACCTAAGGGGCCAGCAAGAGACCCAGTACTTC. This sequence encodes CATSRDLRGQQETQYF.

The chain recombines TRBV28 with TRBJ1-4; D is ambiguous. Between the trimmed V and J ends, which lost 4 bases and 7 bases, there was a span of 7 bases. In germline, CDR1 is MDHEN, CDR2 SYDVKM. CDR3 size: 12 residues. The CDR3 DNA reads TGTGCCAGCAGTTCCAGACTTGAAAAACTGTTTTTT. It is translated as CASSSRLEKLFF.

This chain uses TRBV9 with TRBJ2-7; weak D call: TRBD1 (7 bases). The V gene's germline CDR1 is SGDLS and CDR2 YYNGEE. Trimming shortened V by 5 bases and J by 4 bases, and 16 bases separated the two germline ends. The CDR3 runs 14 residues. This chain's CDR3 is CASSRQGGMYEQYF. Here the CDR3 DNA reads TGTGCCAGCAGTCGGCAGGGGGGAATGTACGAGCAGTACTTC.

The chain is built from TRBV25-1 and TRBJ2-3, with a weak D call TRBD1 (6 bases). This CDR3 contains 16 residues. V lost 5 bases and J 4 bases, leaving 19 bases between the germline ends. Germline V gives CDR1 MGHDK, CDR2 SYGVNS. The DNA for the CDR3 is TGTGCCAGCAGTCTTCTTGGCTGGGGGCGAGCAGATACGCAGTATTTT. Translating gives CASSLLGWGRADTQYF.

This chain links TRBV19 with TRBJ2-1, with TRBD2 matching 7 bases. J lost 5 bases, V lost 5 bases, and 21 bases had no gene match. Germline loops: CDR1 LNHDA, CDR2 SQIVND (reference sequence). The CDR3 contains 19 residues. The CDR3 DNA reads as TGTGCCAGTAGTCCCCTCTCACTCGGGAGGAGGGTTAAGCACAATGAGCAGTTCTTC. This encodes CASSPLSLGRRVKHNEQFF.

This chain joins TRBV9 and TRBJ1-2, with D possibly being TRBD1 (5 bases). The CDR3 has 13 amino acids. CDR1 SGDLS and CDR2 YYNGEE come from the germline V gene. With 2 bases removed from V and 7 bases from J, the gap between germline ends came to 12 bases. The CDR3 spells CASSVREAGGYTF. Here the CDR3 DNA reads TGTGCCAGCAGCGTCAGGGAGGCTGGTGGCTACACCTTC.